This TCR beta chain was sequenced in a study of early T cells in non-severe SARS-CoV-2 infection. On the study more broadly: Sequencing input comprised bulk RNA from unsorted whole blood; chain pairing was not available.

The V segment lost 4 bases and the J segment 2 bases; nucleotides outside the gene matches: 10. CDR1 and CDR2 from the germline V gene are MDHEN and SYDVKM. The CDR3 is 17 amino acids. General observations from the study: The study's VDJdb matching favored anti-spike CD8 responses and missed private and CD4 specificities.

This clonotype came up many times. What it recognizes is unknown. Unique molecular identifiers were added to individual cDNA molecules. TCRdb reprocessed the 5' RACE reads via MiXCR and lists one record per CDR3 protein. This table holds nearly 45,000 distinct CDR3 sequences, around 10% found once. This chain links TRBV28 with TRBJ2-7, with 11 bases fitting TRBD2. Sequencing was done on a sample of whole blood. This sequence originates from an adult who was a healthcare worker with PCR-confirmed SARS-CoV-2 infection or an uninfected control (not recorded which). CDR3: CASSSIMSSGRPYEQYF. CDR3 nucleotides: TGTGCCAGCAGTTCCATTATGTCTAGCGGGAGGCCCTACGAGCAGTACTTC.